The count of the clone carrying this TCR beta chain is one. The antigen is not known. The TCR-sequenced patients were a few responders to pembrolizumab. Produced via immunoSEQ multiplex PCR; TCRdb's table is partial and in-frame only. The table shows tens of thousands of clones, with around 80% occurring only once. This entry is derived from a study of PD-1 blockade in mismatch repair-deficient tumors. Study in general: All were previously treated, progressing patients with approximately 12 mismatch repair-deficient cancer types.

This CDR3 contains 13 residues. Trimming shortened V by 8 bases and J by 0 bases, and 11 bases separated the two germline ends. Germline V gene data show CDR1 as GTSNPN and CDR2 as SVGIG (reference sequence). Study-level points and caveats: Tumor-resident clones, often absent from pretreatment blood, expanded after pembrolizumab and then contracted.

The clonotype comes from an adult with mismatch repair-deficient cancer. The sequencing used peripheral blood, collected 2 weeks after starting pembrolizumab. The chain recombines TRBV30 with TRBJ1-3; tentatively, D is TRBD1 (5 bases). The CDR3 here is CALQDASGNTIYF. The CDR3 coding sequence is TGTGCCCTACAGGACGCCTCTGGAAACACCATATATTTT.